These T cell receptor beta chains were read from a single sample in a study of T cells in Graves' hyperthyroidism and ophthalmopathy. Using its own MiXCR run on the multiplex PCR reads, TCRdb lists one record per CDR3 protein. This table has roughly 300,000 distinct CDR3 sequences, approximately 15% appearing once. The sequenced sample was blood. The receptors originated from a woman under 40 with Graves' hyperthyroidism. CDR3s include the opening cysteine and the closing phenylalanine or tryptophan. A D gene is named only where the DNA matches it firmly. Size is omitted from some rows. Given values are once, few, many or a class for expanded clones.

J gene	D gene	V gene	clone size	CDR3 protein	CDR3 DNA
TRBJ2-5	TRBD2	TRBV28	many	CASSLEAMASGIRGTQYF	TGTGCCAGCAGTTTAGAGGCGATGGCTAGCGGGATACGAGGGACCCAGTACTTC
TRBJ2-7	TRBD2	TRBV10-1	many	CASTRPTSGSQYEQYF	TGCGCCAGCACTCGGCCAACTAGCGGGAGTCAGTACGAGCAGTACTTC
TRBJ1-1	.	TRBV5-6	.	CASSHPVDTEAFF	TGTGCCAGCAGCCACCCGGTGGACACTGAAGCTTTCTTT
TRBJ2-7	TRBD1	TRBV28	many	CASSLPGQGFEQYF	TGTGCCAGCAGTTTACCGGGACAGGGGTTCGAGCAGTACTTC
TRBJ1-1	.	TRBV7-9	.	CASSPYSLPEAFF	TGTGCCAGCAGCCCCTACAGTCTCCCTGAAGCTTTCTTT
TRBJ2-1	TRBD2	TRBV20-1	many	CSARLRGSGYNEQFF	TGCAGTGCTCGCTTGCGGGGGTCGGGCTACAATGAGCAGTTCTTC
TRBJ2-1	TRBD2	TRBV20-1	many	CSAPGSGRSNNEQFF	TGCAGTGCGCCGGGCAGCGGGAGGTCTAACAATGAGCAGTTCTTC
TRBJ2-2	TRBD2	TRBV11-2	many	CASSLGGRGTGELFF	TGTGCCAGCAGCTTGGGCGGGAGAGGCACCGGGGAGCTGTTTTTT
TRBJ2-5	TRBD2	TRBV25-1	many	CASSEGRGYQETQYF	TGTGCCAGCAGTGAAGGGCGGGGGTATCAAGAGACCCAGTACTTC
TRBJ1-1	.	TRBV6-1	many	CASSEGADTEAFF	TGTGCCAGCAGTGAGGGGGCGGACACTGAAGCTTTCTTT
TRBJ2-7	.	TRBV6-1	.	CASSAPFIYEQYF	TGTGCCAGCAGTGCCCCGTTTATCTACGAGCAGTACTTC
TRBJ1-2	.	TRBV27	.	CASRTRQADLVWNYGYTF	TGTGCCAGCCGTACAAGACAGGCCGATCTTGTTTGGAACTATGGCTACACCTTC
TRBJ2-7	.	TRBV5-8	few	CAGSFFRGFRYNDYEQYF	TGTGCCGGCAGCTTTTTCCGGGGATTCCGATACAATGACTACGAGCAGTACTTC
TRBJ2-7	.	TRBV11-2	many	CASSDTLGRASPYEQYF	TGTGCCAGCAGCGACACGCTGGGGCGGGCTTCGCCCTACGAGCAGTACTTC
TRBJ2-7	.	TRBV7-9	few	CASSPPPGSYEQYF	TGTGCCAGCAGTCCCCCCCCGGGTTCCTACGAGCAGTACTTC
TRBJ1-2	.	TRBV28	many	CASNLQVGAQGYTF	TGTGCCAGCAATCTCCAGGTGGGGGCGCAGGGCTACACCTTC
TRBJ2-7	.	TRBV12-3/TRBV12-4	many	CASSLEGTYEQYF	TGTGCCAGCAGTTTAGAGGGCACCTACGAGCAGTACTTC
TRBJ2-2	TRBD1	TRBV19	.	CASSMRTGAPLNTGELFF	TGTGCCAGTAGTATGCGGACAGGGGCCCCTCTGAACACCGGGGAGCTGTTTTTT
TRBJ1-6	.	TRBV14	.	CASSQLRGWSPLHF	TGTGCCAGCAGCCAACTACGGGGTTGGTCACCCCTCCACTTT
TRBJ2-7	TRBD1	TRBV2	many	CASSDGQGAYEQYF	TGTGCCAGCAGTGATGGACAGGGAGCCTACGAGCAGTACTTC
TRBJ2-3	TRBD2	TRBV6-5	many	CASSYGTSGLDTQYF	TGTGCCAGCAGTTACGGGACTAGCGGGCTCGATACGCAGTATTTT
TRBJ2-1	TRBD2	TRBV18	.	CASSPSTSGSLEQFF	TGTGCCAGCTCACCAAGTACTAGCGGGAGCCTTGAGCAGTTCTTC
TRBJ2-2	TRBD1	TRBV20-1	few	CSASTGGNTGELFF	TGCAGTGCGTCGACAGGGGGGAACACCGGGGAGCTGTTTTTT
TRBJ2-1	TRBD2	TRBV30	.	CAWSSSGLNEQFF	TGTGCCTGGAGTTCTAGCGGACTCAATGAGCAGTTCTTC
TRBJ1-5	TRBD1	TRBV5-5	few	CASSWGTGEFQPQHF	TGTGCCAGCAGCTGGGGGACAGGGGAATTCCAGCCCCAGCATTTT
TRBJ2-1	TRBD2	TRBV12-3/TRBV12-4	few	CASSLRRAGPSSYNEQFF	TGTGCCAGCAGTCTCCGACGAGCGGGACCAAGCTCCTACAATGAGCAGTTCTTC
TRBJ2-1	TRBD2	TRBV6-1	.	CASIPGLAGYNEQFF	TGTGCCAGCATCCCGGGACTAGCGGGATACAATGAGCAGTTCTTC
TRBJ2-3	TRBD2	TRBV2	many	CASLADITDTQYF	TGTGCCAGCCTAGCGGACATCACAGATACGCAGTATTTT
TRBJ2-1	TRBD2	TRBV2	many	CASTEGAGGYREQFF	TGTGCCAGCACCGAAGGTGCGGGAGGGTACCGGGAGCAGTTCTTC
TRBJ2-1	.	TRBV5-6	few	CASSLVSSLHEQFF	TGTGCCAGCAGCTTGGTCTCTTCCCTCCATGAGCAGTTCTTC
TRBJ2-1	TRBD2	TRBV6-2/TRBV6-3	many	CASSIGLAASYNEQFF	TGTGCCAGCAGTATTGGACTAGCGGCATCATACAATGAGCAGTTCTTC
TRBJ2-7	TRBD2	TRBV5-4	.	CASSLAVRAGGFNEQYF	TGTGCCAGCAGCTTGGCAGTTCGGGCGGGAGGGTTCAACGAGCAGTACTTC
TRBJ1-2	.	TRBV7-8	.	CASRPRSGNYGYTF	TGTGCCAGCAGACCGAGGAGCGGGAACTATGGCTACACCTTC
TRBJ1-5	.	TRBV7-2	few	CASGEASNQPQHF	TGTGCCAGCGGGGAGGCGAGCAATCAGCCCCAGCATTTT
TRBJ2-1	.	TRBV5-4	.	CASSLRQVHNEQFF	TGTGCCAGCAGCTTAAGACAGGTCCACAATGAGCAGTTCTTC
TRBJ2-1	.	TRBV6-2/TRBV6-3	few	CASSHTEGDEQFF	TGTGCCAGCAGTCACACCGAGGGTGATGAGCAGTTCTTC
TRBJ2-3	TRBD1	TRBV4-1	few	CASSRALSRGSTDTQYF	TGCGCCAGCAGCCGCGCCCTTAGCAGGGGGAGCACAGATACGCAGTATTTT
TRBJ1-1	.	TRBV14	.	CASSLRDRQNTEAFF	TGTGCCAGCAGCCTTCGGGACCGACAGAACACTGAAGCTTTCTTT
TRBJ2-1	.	TRBV28	many	CASSPTRLKTYNEQFF	TGTGCCAGCAGTCCCACCCGACTCAAGACCTACAATGAGCAGTTCTTC
TRBJ1-3	.	TRBV6-1	.	CASLRAYSGNTIYF	TGTGCCAGCCTCCGGGCTTACTCTGGAAACACCATATATTTT
TRBJ2-3	.	TRBV7-8	many	CASNRFRGTDTQYF	TGTGCCAGCAACCGCTTTCGGGGCACAGATACGCAGTATTTT
TRBJ2-5	TRBD1	TRBV20-1	many	CSAFGQGRGETQYF	TGCAGTGCTTTTGGACAGGGGAGAGGAGAGACCCAGTACTTC
TRBJ2-7	.	TRBV11-2	many	CASSPTGVYEQYF	TGTGCCAGCAGCCCGACGGGCGTCTACGAGCAGTACTTC
TRBJ1-5	.	TRBV18	many	CASSPGTNQPQHF	TGTGCCAGCAGCCCTGGGACAAATCAGCCCCAGCATTTT
TRBJ1-1	.	TRBV2	few	CASGYSGNTEAFF	TGTGCCAGCGGGTATTCAGGAAACACTGAAGCTTTCTTT
TRBJ1-2	.	TRBV5-1	few	CASSSTGGDGYTF	TGCGCCAGCAGCTCCACCGGGGGAGATGGCTACACCTTC